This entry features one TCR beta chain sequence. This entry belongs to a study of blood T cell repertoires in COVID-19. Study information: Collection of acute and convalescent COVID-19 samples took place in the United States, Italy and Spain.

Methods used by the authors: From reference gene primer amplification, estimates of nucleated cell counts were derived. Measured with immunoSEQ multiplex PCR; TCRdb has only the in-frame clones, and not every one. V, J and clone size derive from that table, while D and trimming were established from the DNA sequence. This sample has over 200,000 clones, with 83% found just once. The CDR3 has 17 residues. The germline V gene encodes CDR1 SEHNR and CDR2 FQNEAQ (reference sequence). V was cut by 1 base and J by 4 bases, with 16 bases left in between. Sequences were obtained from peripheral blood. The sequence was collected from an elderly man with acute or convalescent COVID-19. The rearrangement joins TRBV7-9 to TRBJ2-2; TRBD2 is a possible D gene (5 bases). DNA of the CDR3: TGTGCCAGCAGCTTAGTGAAGTCCGGGATTTTCACCGGGGAGCTGTTTTTT. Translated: CASSLVKSGIFTGELFF.